This T cell receptor beta chain was profiled in a study of T cell repertoires in cytomegalovirus infection. A word on this clonotype: Its antigen is currently unknown.

MiXCR, run by TCRdb on the reads, gives a single entry per CDR3 protein. The sample carries roughly 990,000 distinct CDR3 sequences, 31% recorded once. Germline V gene lookup returns CDR1 SEHNR and CDR2 FQNEAQ (reference sequence). Trimming removed 1 base from V and 6 bases from J, with 12 bases in between. The length of the CDR3 is 14 residues. Sequencing used cultured CD8+ T cells from PBMCs, obtained from culture after CMV antigen stimulation. The rearrangement joins TRBV7-9 to TRBJ1-2; D call uncertain. The source is a human donor in good health (CMV status not recorded). Some clones in this sample may be carry-over from other donors' samples. CDR3 sequence: CASSLVGGSNGYTF. CDR3 nucleotides: TGTGCCAGCAGCTTAGTAGGAGGGTCCAATGGCTACACCTTC.